Listed below are T cell receptor beta chains from one sample, sequenced in a study of OX40 agonist ivuxolimab in advanced cancers. Some clones are missing from TCRdb's copy, which holds only in-frame ones; the method was immunoSEQ multiplex PCR. The sample lists roughly 60,000 clones, roughly 80% occurring once. The source was CD4+ or CD8+ T cells sorted from blood, collected in a trial of the OX40 agonist ivuxolimab. Receptor source: an adult with an advanced solid tumor such as melanoma, head and neck, liver or kidney cancer. The CDR3 runs from the conserved cysteine through the conserved F or W. Each record gives: V gene, J gene, D gene, clone size, CDR3 protein, CDR3 DNA. The D gene is left open where the match is weak. Only part of the rows carry a size: once, few, many, or a class if the clone is expanded.

TRBV2	TRBJ1-5	-	-	CASTWGQGDNQPQHF	TGTGCCAGCACCTGGGGGCAGGGCGATAATCAGCCCCAGCATTTT
TRBV7-9	TRBJ1-1	-	-	CASSLYGARAVTEAFF	TGTGCCAGCAGCTTATACGGGGCGCGGGCGGTCACTGAAGCTTTCTTT
TRBV5-1	TRBJ2-1	-	-	CASSSNYRAHEQFF	TGCGCCAGCAGTTCGAATTACAGGGCCCATGAGCAGTTCTTC
TRBV19	TRBJ1-2	-	-	CASSMWSGEGYTF	TGTGCCAGTAGTATGTGGTCTGGGGAAGGCTACACCTTC
TRBV19	TRBJ2-1	TRBD2	-	CASTPAGVHNEQFF	TGTGCCAGCACCCCAGCGGGGGTACACAATGAGCAGTTCTTC
TRBV10-1	TRBJ1-2	-	few	CASSERRDYGYTF	TGCGCCAGCAGTGAGAGGAGGGACTATGGCTACACCTTC
TRBV27	TRBJ2-1	-	-	CASRSDYNEQFF	TGTGCCAGCCGTTCCGATTACAATGAGCAGTTCTTC
TRBV7-9	TRBJ2-1	TRBD1	-	CASSFRTGGREQFF	TGTGCCAGCAGCTTTAGGACAGGGGGACGTGAGCAGTTCTTC
TRBV28	TRBJ1-5	-	-	CASSLSGNQPQHF	TGTGCCAGCAGTTTATCGGGGAACCAGCCCCAGCATTTT
TRBV6-1	TRBJ2-7	-	-	CASSSGTGPYEQYF	TGTGCCAGCAGTTCCGGGACTGGGCCCTACGAGCAGTACTTC
TRBV5-6	TRBJ2-7	TRBD2	-	CASSSGLAGGLTYEQYF	TGTGCCAGCAGCTCAGGACTAGCGGGAGGCCTGACCTACGAGCAGTACTTC
TRBV2	TRBJ2-7	-	-	CASSEGVESEQYF	TGTGCCAGCAGTGAAGGAGTGGAGAGCGAGCAGTACTTC
TRBV5-1	TRBJ2-2	-	-	CASSLRGDPGELFF	TGCGCCAGCAGCTTGAGGGGGGACCCCGGGGAGCTGTTTTTT
TRBV18	TRBJ1-4	-	few	CASSSPTGRVDEKLFF	TGTGCCAGCTCATCACCTACTGGGCGAGTGGATGAAAAACTGTTTTTT
TRBV18	TRBJ2-3	-	once	CATGLPNGDTQYF	TGTGCGACGGGGTTACCGAACGGAGATACGCAGTATTTT
TRBV11-2	TRBJ2-5	TRBD1	-	CASSSHRGSETQYF	TGTGCCAGCAGCTCGCACAGGGGCAGCGAGACCCAGTACTTC
TRBV6-5	TRBJ2-7	-	-	CASIGGPYEQYF	TGTGCCAGCATCGGCGGTCCCTACGAGCAGTACTTC
TRBV7-2	TRBJ1-1	-	-	CASSLAGVNTEAFF	TGTGCCAGCAGCTTAGCCGGGGTGAACACTGAAGCTTTCTTT
TRBV11-1	TRBJ1-3	-	-	CASSKSAGRNTIYF	TGTGCCAGCAGCAAAAGCGCAGGTCGAAACACCATATATTTT
TRBV5-4	TRBJ1-1	TRBD1	few	CASSLQPGQLEAFF	TGTGCCAGCAGCTTGCAACCGGGACAGCTTGAAGCTTTCTTT
TRBV5-4	TRBJ1-1	-	-	CASSTQYREGGEAFF	TGTGCCAGCAGCACCCAATACAGGGAGGGCGGTGAAGCTTTCTTT
TRBV5-1	TRBJ1-2	-	-	CASSLEQPNYGYTF	TGCGCCAGCAGCTTGGAACAGCCGAACTATGGCTACACCTTC
TRBV15	TRBJ1-2	-	-	CATSRDGYGYTF	TGTGCCACCAGCAGAGATGGGTATGGCTACACCTTC
TRBV2	TRBJ2-1	-	once	CASGDFTVEFF	TGTGCCAGCGGGGACTTCACAGTTGAGTTCTTC
TRBV5-4	TRBJ2-7	-	few	CASSFDLSSYEQYF	TGTGCCAGCAGCTTTGACCTCAGCTCCTACGAGCAGTACTTC
TRBV28	TRBJ1-4	-	few	CASSPPGAAGNEKLFF	TGTGCCAGCAGCCCACCCGGGGCGGCGGGTAATGAAAAACTGTTTTTT
TRBV29-1	TRBJ1-3	-	few	CSVGDIGGNTIYF	TGCAGCGTTGGGGACATAGGGGGAAACACCATATATTTT
TRBV7-2	TRBJ2-4	TRBD2	-	CASSPSGLAVLAKNIQYF	TGTGCCAGCAGCCCCTCGGGGCTAGCGGTACTAGCCAAAAACATTCAGTACTTC
TRBV7-3	TRBJ2-6	TRBD1	few	CASSGTGGSGANVLTF	TGTGCCAGCAGCGGTACAGGGGGCTCTGGGGCCAACGTCCTGACTTTC
TRBV4-1	TRBJ1-5	-	-	CASSQDGGQYNQPQHF	TGCGCCAGCAGCCAAGATGGGGGACAATACAATCAGCCCCAGCATTTT
TRBV7-6	TRBJ2-1	-	-	CASRGGYNEQFF	TGTGCCAGCAGGGGGGGATACAATGAGCAGTTCTTC
TRBV7-9	TRBJ2-3	-	-	CASNRAGGTDTQYF	TGTGCCAGTAACAGGGCCGGGGGCACAGATACGCAGTATTTT
TRBV29-1	TRBJ2-1	-	-	CSVDWDRPFF	TGCAGCGTTGATTGGGACCGTCCGTTCTTC
TRBV7-2	TRBJ2-1	TRBD2	-	CASSPNLVLTSGTGEQFF	TGTGCCAGCAGCCCAAATCTAGTTTTAACTAGCGGGACGGGTGAGCAGTTCTTC
TRBV2	TRBJ2-1	TRBD2	few	CASSLSGRAGGEQFF	TGTGCCAGCAGTCTTAGCGGGAGGGCTGGAGGTGAGCAGTTCTTC
TRBV29-1	TRBJ1-1	TRBD1	-	CSVSDRVYTEAFF	TGCAGCGTTTCTGACAGGGTATACACTGAAGCTTTCTTT
TRBV25-1	TRBJ1-6	-	-	CASSVSGTSGSPLHF	TGTGCCAGCAGTGTATCCGGGACTTCGGGTTCACCCCTCCACTTT
TRBV5-1	TRBJ2-6	-	-	CASSDISGANVLTF	TGCGCCAGCAGCGACATCTCTGGGGCCAACGTCCTGACTTTC
TRBV18	TRBJ2-2	-	-	CASSPTVPHGDTGELFF	TGTGCCAGCTCACCGACGGTACCCCACGGGGACACCGGGGAGCTGTTTTTT
TRBV6-5	TRBJ2-7	-	-	CASSYSRQAAYEQYF	TGTGCCAGCAGTTACTCGAGGCAGGCGGCCTACGAGCAGTACTTC